The 6 T cell receptor beta chains below were found in one sample sequenced in a study of CD8 T cells in ankylosing spondylitis. No antigen has been assigned to these receptors. TCRdb re-called the 5' RACE reads through MiXCR, storing one row per CDR3 protein. The sample records some 840,000 distinct CDR3 sequences, about 12% being singletons. Broader study findings: A TCR beta motif of several highly homologous variants appeared characteristic of ankylosing spondylitis blood.

Sequencing was performed on blood, either unsorted or a sorted T cell fraction (not recorded which). Every receptor here comes from a male donor with ankylosing spondylitis.

The sample holds a few counts of this clonotype. This chain uses TRBV7-2 with TRBJ2-1, with 9 bases fitting TRBD1. The CDR3 spans 16 residues. The germline CDR1 and CDR2 sequences are SGHTA and FQGNSA. J gave up 4 bases and V 5 bases, and 9 bases lay outside the gene matches. Here the CDR3 reads CASSPKGQGVYNEQFF. The CDR3 nucleotides read TGTGCCAGCAGCCCCAAGGGACAGGGCGTATACAATGAGCAGTTCTTC.

V is TRBV20-1 and J is TRBJ2-3; a weak D match, TRBD2 (5 bases). The V and J ends lost 0 bases and 4 bases respectively, with 14 bases between them. Germline-derived CDR1 and CDR2 are DFQATT and SNEGSKA (reference sequence). The CDR3 is 15 amino acids. CDR3 DNA: TGCAGTGCTAGAGATCTAGCAGGAGCCCCAGATACGCAGTATTTT. It translates to CSARDLAGAPDTQYF.

The V call is TRBV5-1, the J call TRBJ2-7; D unclear. The germline CDR1 and CDR2 sequences are SGHRS and YFSETQ. V was shortened by 3 bases and J by 0 bases, with 10 bases between the two germline ends. The CDR3 runs 14 residues. CDR3 sequence (DNA): TGCGCCAGCAGCTCCGAAGGGTCCTCCTACGAGCAGTACTTC. Its protein product is CASSSEGSSYEQYF. Supplemented by reference TRBV5-1 and TRBJ2-7, the full variable domain reads KAGVTQTPRYLIKTRGQQVTLSCSPISGHRSVSWYQQTPGQGLQFLFEYFSETQRNKGNFPGRFSGRQFSNSRSEMNVSTLELGDSALYLCASSSEGSSYEQYFGPGTRLTVT.

V and J are TRBV5-1 and TRBJ1-2; 8 bases agree with TRBD1. This CDR3 has 14 amino acids. From germline, CDR1 is SGHRS and CDR2 YFSETQ. The V segment lost 5 bases and the J segment 4 bases; nucleotides outside the gene matches: 7. The CDR3 bases are TGCGCCAGCAGTGGACAGGGAGGCATCTATGGCTACACCTTC. This encodes CASSGQGGIYGYTF.

The sample holds many counts of this clonotype. This chain connects TRBV12-3 or TRBV12-4 to TRBJ2-7; 7 bases fit TRBD2. The CDR3 extends over 14 amino acids. J was trimmed by 6 bases and V by 5 bases; bases with no gene match: 10. The CDR3 sequence is CASSLTSHLAEQYF. In nucleotides, the CDR3 is TGTGCCAGCAGTCTGACTAGCCACCTTGCCGAGCAGTACTTC.

This chain connects TRBV7-2 to TRBJ2-7, with TRBD1 matching over 8 bases. CDR3 length: 15 residues. V lost 0 bases, J lost 4 bases, and 5 bases stayed unmatched. CDR1 is SGHTA, CDR2 FQGNSA, per germline. In DNA form, the CDR3 reads TGTGCCAGCAGCTTAGCGAGGACAGGGACGTACGAGCAGTACTTC. As protein: CASSLARTGTYEQYF. Full variable domain (remainder filled in from reference TRBV7-2 and TRBJ2-7): GAGVSQSPSNKVTEKGKDVELRCDPISGHTALYWYRQSLGQGLEFLIYFQGNSAPDKSGLPSDRFSAERTGGSVSTLTIQRTQQEDSAVYLCASSLARTGTYEQYFGPGTRLTVT.